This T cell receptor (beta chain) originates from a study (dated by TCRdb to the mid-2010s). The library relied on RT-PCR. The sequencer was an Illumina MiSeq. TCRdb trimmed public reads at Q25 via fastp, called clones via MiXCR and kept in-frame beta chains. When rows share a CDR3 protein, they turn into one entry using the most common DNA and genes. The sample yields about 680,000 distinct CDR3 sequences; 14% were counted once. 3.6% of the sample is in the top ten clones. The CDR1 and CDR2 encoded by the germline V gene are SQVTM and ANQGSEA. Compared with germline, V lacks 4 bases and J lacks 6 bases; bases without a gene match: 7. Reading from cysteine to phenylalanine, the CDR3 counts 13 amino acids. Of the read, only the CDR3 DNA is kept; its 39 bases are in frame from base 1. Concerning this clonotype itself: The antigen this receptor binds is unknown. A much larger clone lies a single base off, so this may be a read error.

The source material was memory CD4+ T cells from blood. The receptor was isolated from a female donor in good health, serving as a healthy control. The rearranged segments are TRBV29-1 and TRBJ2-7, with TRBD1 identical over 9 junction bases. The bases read TGCAGCGTTGCCTCGGGACAGGGAGGCGAGCAGTACTTC. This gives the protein CSVASGQGGEQYF.